This T cell receptor beta chain was sequenced during a study of T cell changes during pregnancy in multiple sclerosis. From germline, CDR1 is MNHNY and CDR2 SVGAGI (reference sequence). This CDR3 comprises 13 residues. V was shortened by 4 bases and J by 7 bases, with 11 bases between the two germline ends. Data came from immunoSEQ multiplex PCR; TCRdb stores just in-frame clones and leaves some out. The sample has under 130,000 clones, just over 90% seen once. The rearrangement links TRBV6-6 to TRBJ2-1; D unresolved. Sample: peripheral blood, taken after pregnancy. This TCR came from a female donor with multiple sclerosis, enrolled in a pregnancy study. CDR3 amino acids: CASSLERGNEQFF. The CDR3 bases are TGTGCCAGCAGTTTAGAGCGTGGGAATGAGCAGTTCTTC.